Listed below are T cell receptor beta chains from one sample, sequenced in a study of shared clonotypes between healthy human individuals. Clones were sequenced by immunoSEQ multiplex PCR, and TCRdb holds only the in-frame ones, with some missing. The sample carries fewer than 2.5 million clones, 93% recorded once. Input material: naive CD4+ T cells from PBMCs. The source is a man in his late teens or twenties in good health. Some clones in this sample may be carry-over from other donors' samples. Each CDR3 is given with its conserved first and last residue. The order of the fields is V gene, J gene, D gene, clone size, CDR3 DNA, CDR3 protein. A D gene is named only where the DNA matches it firmly. Clone size is shown for a subset of rows, as once, few, many or a class of expanded clone.

TRBV30,TRBJ2-1,TRBD2,NA,TGTGCCTGGAGAATAAGCGGGAGTACGAATGAGCAGTTCTTC,CAWRISGSTNEQFF
TRBV5-1,TRBJ2-3,TRBD2,NA,TGCGCCAGCAGCTTATCGCGGGGGACAGATACGCAGTATTTT,CASSLSRGTDTQYF
TRBV10-3,TRBJ2-7,TRBD2,NA,TGTGCCATCAGTGATATCGTGACTAGCGGGAGAGTTGGCTACGAGCAGTACTTC,CAISDIVTSGRVGYEQYF
TRBV7-3,TRBJ2-1,TRBD2,NA,TGTGCCAGCAGCTTAATGAGCGGGACCTACAATGAGCAGTTCTTC,CASSLMSGTYNEQFF
TRBV5-1,TRBJ1-4,NA,NA,TGCGCCAGCAAGGACTCAACTAATGAAAAACTGTTTTTT,CASKDSTNEKLFF
TRBV11-3,TRBJ2-5,NA,NA,TGTGCCAGCAGCCCGTCGGGGCGGGAGACCCAGTACTTC,CASSPSGRETQYF
TRBV27,TRBJ2-7,NA,NA,TGTGCCAGCAGTTTAATCCCGGACTACTACGAGCAGTACTTC,CASSLIPDYYEQYF
TRBV27,TRBJ2-4,TRBD1,NA,TGTGCCAGCAGCCCGACAGGGATGGGCATTCAGTACTTC,CASSPTGMGIQYF
TRBV15,TRBJ2-1,NA,NA,TGTGCCACCAGCAGGGAAGAGCAGTTCTTC,CATSREEQFF
TRBV6-1,TRBJ1-4,NA,NA,TGTGCCAGCAGTTCCCGCAAAGACACTAATGAAAAACTGTTTTTT,CASSSRKDTNEKLFF
TRBV5-1,TRBJ2-3,NA,NA,TGCGCCAGCATGGCCGGAGGCACAGATACGCAGTATTTT,CASMAGGTDTQYF
TRBV29-1,TRBJ2-3,TRBD1,NA,TGCAGCGTTTCTGGCGAGGACAGGGCAACAGATACGCAGTATTTT,CSVSGEDRATDTQYF
TRBV7-2,TRBJ1-1,TRBD1,once,TGTGCCAGCAGGGGACAGGGGGCGCTGGCCACTGAAGCTTTCTTT,CASRGQGALATEAFF
TRBV28,TRBJ2-7,TRBD2,NA,TGTGCCAGCAGTTTCGAGGCCATCGACAGCAGCTTAAGGCGGGGGTCATACGAGCAGTACTTC,CASSFEAIDSSLRRGSYEQYF
TRBV5-5,TRBJ2-3,TRBD2,NA,TGTGCCAGCAGCTTGGTTCCTAGCGGGAGGGCTTCAGATACGCAGTATTTT,CASSLVPSGRASDTQYF
TRBV18,TRBJ2-7,NA,NA,TGTGCCAGCTCACCATCAAAGGGACCCTACGAGCAGTACTTC,CASSPSKGPYEQYF
TRBV11-3,TRBJ2-7,NA,NA,TGTGCCAGCAGCTCTACGCCCAACGAGCAGTACTTC,CASSSTPNEQYF
TRBV5-6,TRBJ1-2,TRBD1,NA,TGTGCCAGCAGCTTGGGGGACAGGCTTGGCTATGGCTACACCTTC,CASSLGDRLGYGYTF
TRBV5-4,TRBJ1-1,TRBD1,NA,TGTGCCAGCAGCTGGCGGATACAGGGGGGAACTGAAGCTTTCTTT,CASSWRIQGGTEAFF
TRBV11-2,TRBJ2-7,NA,NA,TGTGCCAGCAGCTTAGATCATCGACGCTACGAGCAGTACTTC,CASSLDHRRYEQYF
TRBV9,TRBJ2-3,NA,NA,TGTGCCAGCAGCGTATTCGGTCCCGAGGGGCAGTATTTT,CASSVFGPEGQYF
TRBV5-1,TRBJ2-3,NA,NA,TGCGCCAGCAGCTTGGTCGGGGAGGAGACAGATACGCAGTATTTT,CASSLVGEETDTQYF
TRBV5-1,TRBJ2-1,TRBD2,NA,TGCGCCAGCAGCTTACGGGAGGGCAACAATGAGCAGTTCTTC,CASSLREGNNEQFF
TRBV5-4,TRBJ2-5,TRBD1,NA,TGTGCCAGCAGCCGAACAGGGACAGGAAGGCAAGAGACCCAGTACTTC,CASSRTGTGRQETQYF
TRBV11-3,TRBJ2-7,NA,NA,TGTGCCAGCAGCCCGTCCCGGGTGCGGATATACGAGCAGTACTTC,CASSPSRVRIYEQYF
TRBV5-1,TRBJ2-7,TRBD1,NA,TGCGCCAGCAGCTTGGGGACCGGGACAGGTTCGGACGAGCAGTACTTC,CASSLGTGTGSDEQYF
TRBV6-4,TRBJ2-1,TRBD2,NA,TGTGCCAGCAGTGACGCGGGAGGGCCCACCAATGAGCAGTTCTTC,CASSDAGGPTNEQFF
TRBV18,TRBJ2-7,NA,NA,TGTGCCAGCTCACCAAGCAACGAGCAGTACTTC,CASSPSNEQYF
TRBV19,TRBJ2-7,TRBD2,NA,TGTGCCAGTACTAGCGGGAGGGCCGGGACCTACGAGCAGTACTTC,CASTSGRAGTYEQYF
TRBV28,TRBJ2-7,TRBD1,once,TGTGCCAGCAGTTTAAACATGGGACAGGGGGACTCCTACGAGCAGTACTTC,CASSLNMGQGDSYEQYF
TRBV2,TRBJ2-1,NA,NA,TGTGCCAGCAGTGCTTTTCCTGGGGTTAATGAGCAGTTCTTC,CASSAFPGVNEQFF
TRBV11-2,TRBJ2-1,NA,NA,TGTGCCAGCAGCCGACTTCAAACAGGGAGTTCCGATGAGCAGTTCTTC,CASSRLQTGSSDEQFF
TRBV4-3,TRBJ2-3,NA,NA,TGCGCCAGCAGCCAGAGAACTGGAGATACGCAGTATTTT,CASSQRTGDTQYF
TRBV2,TRBJ2-7,NA,once,TGTGCCAGCAGTGTGAATAGTTTCTACGAGCAGTACTTC,CASSVNSFYEQYF
TRBV6-1,TRBJ2-1,NA,NA,TGTGCCAGCAGTGAACCAGGGGGGTACTACAATGAGCAGTTCTTC,CASSEPGGYYNEQFF
TRBV29-1,TRBJ2-7,NA,once,TGCAGCGTTGAAGGACTAGTCGGGCGCGAGCAGTACTTC,CSVEGLVGREQYF
TRBV6-1,TRBJ2-5,TRBD2,NA,TGTGCCAGCAGTGCCCGGTCCGGGACTAGAGGGGAGACCCAGTACTTC,CASSARSGTRGETQYF
TRBV5-4,TRBJ1-4,TRBD1,NA,TGTGCCAGCAGCCATACAGGGGGCGGAAATGAAAAACTGTTTTTT,CASSHTGGGNEKLFF
TRBV19,TRBJ2-5,NA,NA,TGTGCCAGTAGTAGGGACATCGAGGAGACCCAGTACTTC,CASSRDIEETQYF
TRBV11-2,TRBJ2-7,NA,NA,TGTGCCAGCAGCTCCCCCTTAGATCAAGAGCAGTACTTC,CASSSPLDQEQYF
TRBV6-1,TRBJ2-2,TRBD1,NA,TGTGCCAGCAGTGTGGACAGGGCCACCGGGGAGCTGTTTTTT,CASSVDRATGELFF
TRBV5-5,TRBJ1-5,TRBD1,NA,TGTGCCAGCAGCTTGGGATGGGACAGGGGGCATAGCAATCAGCCCCAGCATTTT,CASSLGWDRGHSNQPQHF
TRBV19,TRBJ1-2,NA,NA,TGTGCCAGTAGTATCATGGATGCTAACTATGGCTACACCTTC,CASSIMDANYGYTF
TRBV7-3,TRBJ2-3,TRBD1,once,TGTGCCAGCAGCTTAAAGACAGGGTCATGGGATACGCAGTATTTT,CASSLKTGSWDTQYF
TRBV5-1,TRBJ2-1,NA,NA,TGCGCCAGCAGCTTGAGGGGACCAAGCAATGAGCAGTTCTTC,CASSLRGPSNEQFF
TRBV27,TRBJ2-7,TRBD1,NA,TGTGCCAGCAGAACCGGGACAGGGGGGACCTACGAGCAGTACTTC,CASRTGTGGTYEQYF
TRBV30,TRBJ1-2,NA,few,TGTGCCTGTAACACCCACTATGGCTACACCTTC,CACNTHYGYTF
TRBV5-1,TRBJ1-4,NA,NA,TGCGCCAGCAGCTTGACTCCACCGGCCGAAAAACTGTTTTTT,CASSLTPPAEKLFF
TRBV29-1,TRBJ1-4,NA,NA,TGCAGCGCCCGGGACGGACATAATGAAAAACTGTTTTTT,CSARDGHNEKLFF
TRBV29-1,TRBJ2-3,TRBD2,once,TGCAGCGTGGCAGGAGTTGGGACTAGCGGGAGATCGACAGATACGCAGTATTTT,CSVAGVGTSGRSTDTQYF